The clone carrying this TCR beta chain was detected only a few times. Libraries were prepared by immunoSEQ multiplex PCR; TCRdb keeps only in-frame clonotypes and omits some of them. The data show 130,000 to 150,000 clones, with around 90% seen just once and around 4.7% held by the top ten. The entry originates in a study of control samples from healthy donors and cancer patients. V lost 6 bases, J lost 4 bases, and 4 bases stayed unmatched. CDR3 size: 14 residues. The germline V gene has CDR1 SGHKS and CDR2 YYEKEE (reference sequence). J is TRBJ1-1 and V is TRBV5-5; 12 bases line up with TRBD1. The clonotype comes from a man younger than 40 in good health. The sequenced sample was blood. The CDR3 DNA reads as TGTGCCAGCACGCGGGGACAGGGGGCCACTGAAGCTTTCTTT. Residues: CASTRGQGATEAFF.